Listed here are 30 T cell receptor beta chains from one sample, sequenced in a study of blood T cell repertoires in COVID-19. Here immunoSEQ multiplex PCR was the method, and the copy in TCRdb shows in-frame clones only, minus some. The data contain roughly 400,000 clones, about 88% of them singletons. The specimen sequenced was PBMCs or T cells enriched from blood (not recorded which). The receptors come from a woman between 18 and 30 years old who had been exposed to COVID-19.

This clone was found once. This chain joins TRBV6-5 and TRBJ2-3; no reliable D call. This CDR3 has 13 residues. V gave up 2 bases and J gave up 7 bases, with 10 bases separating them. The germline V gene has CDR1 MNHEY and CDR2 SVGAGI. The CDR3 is CASSYDLAYTQYF. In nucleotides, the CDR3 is TGTGCCAGCAGTTACGATCTCGCGTATACGCAGTATTTT.

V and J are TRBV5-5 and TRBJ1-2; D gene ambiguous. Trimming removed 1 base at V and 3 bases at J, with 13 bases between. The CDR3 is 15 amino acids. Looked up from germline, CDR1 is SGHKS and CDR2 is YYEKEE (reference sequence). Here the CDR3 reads CASSLFWGVYYGYTF. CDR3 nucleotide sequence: TGTGCCAGCAGCTTGTTTTGGGGAGTGTACTATGGCTACACCTTC.

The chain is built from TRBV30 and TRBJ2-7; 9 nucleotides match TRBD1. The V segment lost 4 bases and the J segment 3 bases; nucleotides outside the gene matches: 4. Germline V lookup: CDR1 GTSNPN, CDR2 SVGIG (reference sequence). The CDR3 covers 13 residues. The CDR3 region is CAWNPGQGYEQYF. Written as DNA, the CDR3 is TGTGCCTGGAACCCGGGACAGGGCTACGAGCAGTACTTC.

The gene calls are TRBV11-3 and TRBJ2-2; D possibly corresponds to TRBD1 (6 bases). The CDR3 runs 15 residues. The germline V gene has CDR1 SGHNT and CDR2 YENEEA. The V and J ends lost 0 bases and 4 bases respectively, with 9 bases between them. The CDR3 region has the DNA TGTGCCAGCAGCTTAGACGGGACAAGCACCGGGGAGCTGTTTTTT. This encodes CASSLDGTSTGELFF. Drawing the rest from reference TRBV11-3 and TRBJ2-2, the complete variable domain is EAGVVQSPRYKIIEKKQPVAFWCNPISGHNTLYWYLQNLGQGPELLIRYENEEAVDDSQLPKDRFSAERLKGVDSTLKIQPAELGDSAVYLCASSLDGTSTGELFFGEGSRLTVL.

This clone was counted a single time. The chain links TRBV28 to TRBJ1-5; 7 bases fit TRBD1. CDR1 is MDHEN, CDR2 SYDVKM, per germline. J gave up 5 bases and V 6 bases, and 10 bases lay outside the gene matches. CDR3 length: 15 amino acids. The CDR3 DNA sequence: TGTGCCAGCAGCCCCGAGGCAGGGGGTTATCAGCCCCAGCATTTT. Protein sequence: CASSPEAGGYQPQHF.

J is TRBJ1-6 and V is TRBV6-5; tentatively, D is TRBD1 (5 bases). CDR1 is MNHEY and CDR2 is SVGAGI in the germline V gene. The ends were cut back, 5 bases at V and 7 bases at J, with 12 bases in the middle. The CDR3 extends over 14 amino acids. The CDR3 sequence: CASSNGGGNSPLHF. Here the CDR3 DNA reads TGTGCCAGCAGTAACGGGGGGGGAAATTCACCCCTCCACTTT.

The CDR3 DNA is TGTGCCAGCAGCTTAGGGAGCGGGTCCCCCGCTCGAGAGACCCAGTACTTC. It encodes CASSLGSGSPARETQYF. J is TRBJ2-5 and V is TRBV7-2; D may be TRBD2 (6 bases). Germline V gene data show CDR1 as SGHTA and CDR2 as FQGNSA. Trimming took 1 base from V and 4 from J, leaving 19 bases between them. CDR3 length: 17 amino acids. Complete variable domain (other parts from reference TRBV7-2 and TRBJ2-5): GAGVSQSPSNKVTEKGKDVELRCDPISGHTALYWYRQSLGQGLEFLIYFQGNSAPDKSGLPSDRFSAERTGGSVSTLTIQRTQQEDSAVYLCASSLGSGSPARETQYFGPGTRLLVL.

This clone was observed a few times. The CDR3 sequence: CASSPRTGDTEAFF. The DNA for the CDR3 is TGTGCCAGCAGCCCGCGGACAGGGGACACTGAAGCTTTCTTT. This rearrangement joins TRBV11-3 to TRBJ1-1; 9 bases match TRBD1. In germline, CDR1 is SGHNT, CDR2 YENEEA. This CDR3 is built from 14 residues. The trim removed 5 bases at V and 3 bases at J, leaving 4 bases unmatched.

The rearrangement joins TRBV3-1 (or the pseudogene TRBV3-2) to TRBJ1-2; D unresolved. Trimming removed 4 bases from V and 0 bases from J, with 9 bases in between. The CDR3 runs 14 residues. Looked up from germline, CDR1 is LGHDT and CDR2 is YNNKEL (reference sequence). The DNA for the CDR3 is TGTGCCAGCAGCCTGACGGAGACTAACTATGGCTACACCTTC. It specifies CASSLTETNYGYTF.

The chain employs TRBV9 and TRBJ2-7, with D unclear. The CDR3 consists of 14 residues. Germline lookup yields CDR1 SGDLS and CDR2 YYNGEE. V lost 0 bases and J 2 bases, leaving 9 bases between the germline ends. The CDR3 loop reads CASSVEGRTYEQYF. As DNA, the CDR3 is TGTGCCAGCAGCGTAGAAGGCAGGACCTACGAGCAGTACTTC.

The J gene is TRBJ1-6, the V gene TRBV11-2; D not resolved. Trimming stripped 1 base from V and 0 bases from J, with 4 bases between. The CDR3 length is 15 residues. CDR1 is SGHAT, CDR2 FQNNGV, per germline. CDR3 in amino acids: CASSLGSSYNSPLHF. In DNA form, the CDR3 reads TGTGCCAGCAGCTTAGGGAGCTCCTATAATTCACCCCTCCACTTT.

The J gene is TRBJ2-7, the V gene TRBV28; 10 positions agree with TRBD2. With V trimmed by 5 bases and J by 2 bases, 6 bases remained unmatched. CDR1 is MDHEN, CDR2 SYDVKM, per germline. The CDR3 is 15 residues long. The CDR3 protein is CASSLRTSGAYEQYF. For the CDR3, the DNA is TGTGCCAGCAGTCTTCGGACTAGCGGAGCCTACGAGCAGTACTTC.

The CDR3 sequence is CASSQDSLTDTQYF. As DNA, the CDR3 is TGTGCCAGCAGCCAGGACAGCCTCACAGATACGCAGTATTTT. This chain joins TRBV4-2 and TRBJ2-3, with D possibly TRBD1 on 6 matching bases. Germline-derived CDR1 and CDR2 are LGHNA and YNFKEQ. The CDR3 spans 14 residues. Trimming removed 3 bases from V and 2 bases from J, with 9 bases in between.

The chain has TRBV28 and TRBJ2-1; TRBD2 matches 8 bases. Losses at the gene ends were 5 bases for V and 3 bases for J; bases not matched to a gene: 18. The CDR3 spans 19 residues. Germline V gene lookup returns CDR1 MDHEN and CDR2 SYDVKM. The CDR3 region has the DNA TGTGCCAGCAGTCATCCCCCTTGGACTAGCCCTCCCCTCTACAATGAGCAGTTCTTC. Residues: CASSHPPWTSPPLYNEQFF. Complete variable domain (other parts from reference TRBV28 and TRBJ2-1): DVKVTQSSRYLVKRTGEKVFLECVQDMDHENMFWYRQDPGLGLRLIYFSYDVKMKEKGDIPEGYSVSREKKERFSLILESASTNQTSMYLCASSHPPWTSPPLYNEQFFGPGTRLTVL.

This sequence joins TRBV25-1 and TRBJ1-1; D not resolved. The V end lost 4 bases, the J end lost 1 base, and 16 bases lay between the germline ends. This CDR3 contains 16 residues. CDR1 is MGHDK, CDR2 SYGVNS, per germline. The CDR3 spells CASSGARLEGNTEAFF. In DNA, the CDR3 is TGTGCCAGCAGTGGCGCCCGACTCGAGGGGAACACTGAAGCTTTCTTT. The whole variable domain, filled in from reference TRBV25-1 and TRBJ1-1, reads EADIYQTPRYLVIGTGKKITLECSQTMGHDKMYWYQQDPGMELHLIHYSYGVNSTEKGDLSSESTVSRIRTEHFPLTLESARPSHTSQYLCASSGARLEGNTEAFFGQGTRLTVV.

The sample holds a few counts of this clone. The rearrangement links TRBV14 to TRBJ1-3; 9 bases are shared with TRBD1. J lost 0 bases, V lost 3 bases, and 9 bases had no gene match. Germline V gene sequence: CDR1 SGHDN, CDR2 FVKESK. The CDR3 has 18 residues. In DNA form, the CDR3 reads TGTGCCAGCAGCCACGTCAGGACAGGGGCCTTCTCTGGAAACACCATATATTTT. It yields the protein CASSHVRTGAFSGNTIYF.

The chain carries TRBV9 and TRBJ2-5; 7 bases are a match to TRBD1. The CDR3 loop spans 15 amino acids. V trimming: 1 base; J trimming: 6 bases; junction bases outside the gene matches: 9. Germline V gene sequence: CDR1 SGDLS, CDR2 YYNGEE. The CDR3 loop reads CASSVTTGVTQTQYF. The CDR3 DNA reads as TGTGCCAGCAGCGTAACCACAGGGGTAACACAGACCCAGTACTTC. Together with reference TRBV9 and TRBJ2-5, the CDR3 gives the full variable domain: DSGVTQTPKHLITATGQRVTLRCSPRSGDLSVYWYQQSLDQGLQFLIQYYNGEERAKGNILERFSAQQFPDLHSELNLSSLELGDSALYFCASSVTTGVTQTQYFGPGTRLLVL.

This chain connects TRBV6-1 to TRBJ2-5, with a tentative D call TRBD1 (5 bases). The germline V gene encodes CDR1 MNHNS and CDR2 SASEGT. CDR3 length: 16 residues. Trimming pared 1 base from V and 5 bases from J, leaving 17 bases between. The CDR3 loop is CASSEGSGSPVETQYF. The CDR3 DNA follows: TGTGCCAGCAGTGAAGGCTCAGGGTCACCGGTGGAGACCCAGTACTTC.

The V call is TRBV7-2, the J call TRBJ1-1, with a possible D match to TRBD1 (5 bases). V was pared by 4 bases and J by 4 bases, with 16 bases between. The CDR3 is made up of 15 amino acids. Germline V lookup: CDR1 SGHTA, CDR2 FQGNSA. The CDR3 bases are TGTGCCAGCAGCTCACAGGTTACCAGTAGCACTGAAGCTTTCTTT. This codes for CASSSQVTSSTEAFF.

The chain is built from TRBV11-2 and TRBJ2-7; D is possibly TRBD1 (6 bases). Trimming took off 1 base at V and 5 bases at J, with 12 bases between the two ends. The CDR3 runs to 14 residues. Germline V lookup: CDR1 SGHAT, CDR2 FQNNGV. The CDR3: CASSLGRWTDEQYF. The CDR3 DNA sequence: TGTGCCAGCAGCTTAGGTCGCTGGACAGACGAGCAGTACTTC.

The DNA of the CDR3 is TGTGCCTGGAGTGTAAACGGACAGGCTAACTATGGCTACACCTTC. Translated, it gives CAWSVNGQANYGYTF. V gene TRBV30 combines with J gene TRBJ1-2; 7 positions match TRBD1. Germline V gene sequence: CDR1 GTSNPN, CDR2 SVGIG (reference sequence). Losses at the gene ends were 0 bases for V and 0 bases for J; bases not matched to a gene: 4. CDR3 length equals 15 residues.

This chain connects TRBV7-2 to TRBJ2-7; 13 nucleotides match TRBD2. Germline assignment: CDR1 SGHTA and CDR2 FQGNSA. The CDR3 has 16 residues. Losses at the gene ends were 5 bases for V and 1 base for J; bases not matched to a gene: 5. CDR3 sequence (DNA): TGTGCCAGCAGCGCACTAGCGGGGGGGAAGTCCTACGAGCAGTACTTC. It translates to CASSALAGGKSYEQYF.

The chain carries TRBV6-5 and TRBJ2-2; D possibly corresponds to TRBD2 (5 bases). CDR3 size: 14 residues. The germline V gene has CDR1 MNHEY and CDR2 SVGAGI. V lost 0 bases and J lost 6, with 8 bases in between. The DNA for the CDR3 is TGTGCCAGCAGTTACTCGAGGGCGGCCGGGGAGCTGTTTTTT. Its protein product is CASSYSRAAGELFF.

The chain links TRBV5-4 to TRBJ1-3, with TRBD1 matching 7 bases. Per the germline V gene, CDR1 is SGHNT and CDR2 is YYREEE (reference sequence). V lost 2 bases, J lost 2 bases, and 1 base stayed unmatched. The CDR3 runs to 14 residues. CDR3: CASSFGTAGNTIYF. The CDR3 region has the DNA TGTGCCAGCAGCTTCGGGACAGCTGGAAACACCATATATTTT. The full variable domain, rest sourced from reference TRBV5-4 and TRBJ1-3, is ETGVTQSPTHLIKTRGQQVTLRCSSQSGHNTVSWYQQALGQGPQFIFQYYREEENGRGNFPPRFSGLQFPNYSSELNVNALELDDSALYLCASSFGTAGNTIYFGEGSWLTVV.

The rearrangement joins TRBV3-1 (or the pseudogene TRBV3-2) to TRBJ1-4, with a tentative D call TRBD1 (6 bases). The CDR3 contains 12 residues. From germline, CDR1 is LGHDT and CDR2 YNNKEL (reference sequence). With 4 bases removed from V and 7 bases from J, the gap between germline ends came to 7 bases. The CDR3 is CASSPDSEKLFF. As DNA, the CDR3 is TGTGCCAGCAGCCCGGACAGTGAAAAACTGTTTTTT.

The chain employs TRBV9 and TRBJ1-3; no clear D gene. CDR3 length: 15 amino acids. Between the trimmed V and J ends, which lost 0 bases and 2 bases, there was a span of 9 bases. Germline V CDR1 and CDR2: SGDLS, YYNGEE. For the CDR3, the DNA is TGTGCCAGCAGCGTAGGAGTCGGTACTGGAAACACCATATATTTT. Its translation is CASSVGVGTGNTIYF.

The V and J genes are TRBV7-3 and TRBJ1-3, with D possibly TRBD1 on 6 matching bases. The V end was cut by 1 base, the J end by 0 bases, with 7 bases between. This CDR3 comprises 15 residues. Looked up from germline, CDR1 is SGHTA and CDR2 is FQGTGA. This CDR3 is CASSLKQGSGNTIYF. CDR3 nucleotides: TGTGCCAGCAGCTTAAAACAGGGCTCTGGAAACACCATATATTTT.

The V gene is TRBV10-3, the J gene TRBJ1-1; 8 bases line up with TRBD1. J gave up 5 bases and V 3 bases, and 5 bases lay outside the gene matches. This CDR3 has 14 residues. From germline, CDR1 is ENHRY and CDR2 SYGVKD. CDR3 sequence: CAISEQGGLTEAFF. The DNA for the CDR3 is TGTGCCATCAGTGAACAGGGGGGACTTACTGAAGCTTTCTTT.

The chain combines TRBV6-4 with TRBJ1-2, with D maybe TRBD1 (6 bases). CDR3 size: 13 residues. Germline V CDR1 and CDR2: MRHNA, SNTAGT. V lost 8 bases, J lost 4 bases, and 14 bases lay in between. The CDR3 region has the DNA TGTGCCAGCTCGGCAGGGGTGAGCTATGGCTACACCTTC. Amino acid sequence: CASSAGVSYGYTF.

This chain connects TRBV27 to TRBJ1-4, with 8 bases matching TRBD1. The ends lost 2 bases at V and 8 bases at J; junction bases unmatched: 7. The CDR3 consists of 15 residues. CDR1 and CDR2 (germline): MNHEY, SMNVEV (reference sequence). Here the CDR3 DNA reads TGTGCCAGCAGTTTAGCGGACAGGGTTGGGGAAAAACTGTTTTTT. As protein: CASSLADRVGEKLFF.